This TCR beta chain derives from a study of T cells expressing NK-cell markers. From its re-call of the 5' RACE reads, TCRdb lists each CDR3 protein once, without DNA. The sample data list hundreds of thousands of distinct CDR3 sequences. The CDR3 totals 13 residues. From germline, CDR1 is SGHTA and CDR2 FQGTGA. This chain uses TRBV7-3 with TRBJ2-7. The specimen sequenced was blood T cells: a sorted CD56 or NKG2C T cell subset, CD4+ or CD8+ T cells, or bulk PBMC T cells (not recorded which). The receptor comes from a woman aged 18 to 75 in good health. CDR3 protein: CASSLSQADEQYF.